The clone carrying this T cell receptor beta chain is labeled medium-sized. Data came from immunoSEQ multiplex PCR; TCRdb stores just in-frame clones and leaves some out. The data show 200,000 to 250,000 clones, approximately 83% seen once. Trimming took 6 bases from V and 0 from J, leaving 9 bases between them. The CDR3 loop spans 13 amino acids. CDR1 and CDR2 (germline): MNHEY, SMNVEV (reference sequence). This sample was taken from a study of blood T cell repertoires in COVID-19. Study information: Specimens from acute and convalescent COVID-19 originated in the United States, Italy and Spain. Sample material is recorded as cDNA or gDNA derived from T cells, B-cell-depleted T cells, or PBMCs.

The source is a woman aged 30 to 39 with COVID-19, enrolled during active disease. What was sequenced was peripheral blood. V is TRBV27 and J is TRBJ2-7, with a possible D match to TRBD2 (6 bases). Here the CDR3 reads CASSWGGSYEQYF. The CDR3 bases are TGTGCCAGCAGCTGGGGAGGCTCCTACGAGCAGTACTTC.